The 18 T cell receptor beta chains presented below share a single source sample, sequenced in a study of cytomegalovirus exposure and HLA in healthy donors. PCR primers comprised 60 Vbeta and 13 Jbeta primers. Measured with immunoSEQ multiplex PCR; TCRdb has only the in-frame clones, and not every one. The sample lists 150,000 to 200,000 clones, 75% seen once, with 2.5% to 3% in the top ten. Sequencing was done on a sample of PBMCs. These TCRs come from a woman aged 45-65 years in good health and CMV-seropositive.

This clone occurred once. The sample contains more than one DNA sequence encoding this CDR3. The J gene is TRBJ2-3, the V gene TRBV5-1; the match to TRBD2 covers 11 bases. V gave up 2 bases and J gave up 2 bases; unmatched junction bases: 1. The CDR3 length is 15 residues. The germline V gene has CDR1 SGHRS and CDR2 YFSETQ. CDR3 in DNA: TGCGCCAGCAGCTTACTAGCGGGGGTCACAGATACGCAGTATTTT. Its protein is CASSLLAGVTDTQYF.

This clone has just a few counts. The chain uses TRBV5-1 and TRBJ1-1, with a weak D call TRBD1 (5 bases). V was shortened by 0 bases and J by 0 bases, with 12 bases between the two germline ends. Germline CDR1 SGHRS, CDR2 YFSETQ. CDR3 length: 16 amino acids. CDR3 sequence reads: CASSLGSGGMNTEAFF. CDR3 DNA: TGCGCCAGCAGCTTGGGGTCCGGGGGAATGAACACTGAAGCTTTCTTT.

The sample holds a few counts of this clone. The gene calls are TRBV10-3 and TRBJ1-3; unclear D gene. This CDR3 has 15 amino acids. Germline assignment: CDR1 ENHRY and CDR2 SYGVKD. V lost 4 bases, J lost 0 bases, and 10 bases lay in between. Here the CDR3 reads CAISVTTYSGNTIYF. CDR3 in DNA: TGTGCCATCAGTGTCACGACTTACTCTGGAAACACCATATATTTT.

The rearrangement links TRBV5-1 to TRBJ1-1, with TRBD1 matching over 8 bases. The length of the CDR3 is 13 residues. Germline V gives CDR1 SGHRS, CDR2 YFSETQ. The V and J ends lost 3 bases and 4 bases, in that order; junction bases with no gene match: 2. The CDR3 protein is CASSSQGGTEAFF. The CDR3 DNA follows: TGCGCCAGCAGCTCACAGGGGGGCACTGAAGCTTTCTTT.

The chain couples TRBV2 to TRBJ1-1; 7 positions match TRBD1. There are 14 residues in the CDR3. V was pared by 5 bases and J by 0 bases, with 3 bases of the junction left unmatched. CDR1 is SNHLY, CDR2 FYNNEI, per germline. The CDR3 sequence: CASSSDRVNTEAFF. The CDR3 nucleotides read TGTGCCAGCAGTTCTGACAGGGTGAACACTGAAGCTTTCTTT.

The chain carries TRBV19 and TRBJ2-2, with D possibly TRBD2 on 6 matching bases. Germline V CDR1 and CDR2: LNHDA, SQIVND (reference sequence). The CDR3 contains 13 residues. Trimming removed 5 bases from V and 6 bases from J, with 10 bases in between. The CDR3 reads CASSWREAGELFF. The CDR3 nucleotides read TGTGCCAGTAGTTGGAGGGAGGCCGGGGAGCTGTTTTTT. The full variable domain, in which reference TRBV19 and TRBJ2-2 provide the parts outside the CDR3, is DGGITQSPKYLFRKEGQNVTLSCEQNLNHDAMYWYRQDPGQGLRLIYYSQIVNDFQKGDIAEGYSVSREKKESFPLTVTSAQKNPTAFYLCASSWREAGELFFGEGSRLTVL.

This clone came up a few times. The chain links TRBV5-1 to TRBJ2-2; TRBD1 might be the D (5 bases). This CDR3 is 16 amino acids long. Trimming took 0 bases from V and 1 from J, leaving 10 bases between them. Germline V gives CDR1 SGHRS, CDR2 YFSETQ. DNA for the CDR3: TGCGCCAGCAGCTTGGAGGGGTTCCAGAACACCGGGGAGCTGTTTTTT. Protein product: CASSLEGFQNTGELFF.

The chain recombines TRBV19 with TRBJ1-5; D gene uncertain. Germline V gives CDR1 LNHDA, CDR2 SQIVND (reference sequence). This CDR3 contains 14 residues. V shed 4 bases and J shed 5 bases, with 12 bases lying between them. CDR3 sequence reads: CASSNGDWDQPQHF. The CDR3 DNA sequence: TGTGCCAGTAGTAATGGTGACTGGGATCAGCCCCAGCATTTT.

In this sample, this clone turned up a few times. This rearrangement joins TRBV20-1 to TRBJ1-1; D not certain. The CDR3 is 11 amino acids. In germline, CDR1 is DFQATT, CDR2 SNEGSKA (reference sequence). V was trimmed by 7 bases and J by 0 bases, leaving 6 bases between them. The CDR3 DNA sequence: TGCAGTGGACTGATGAACACTGAAGCTTTCTTT. Translation gives CSGLMNTEAFF.

This chain joins TRBV12-5 and TRBJ1-6; D gene unclear. This CDR3 comprises 20 residues. V gave up 1 base and J gave up 0 bases, with 19 bases separating them. The germline CDR1 and CDR2 sequences are LGHNT and FRNRAP. This chain's CDR3 is CASGLDHASPKSSYNSPLHF. In nucleotides, the CDR3 is TGTGCTAGTGGTTTGGACCACGCAAGTCCTAAAAGCTCCTATAATTCACCCCTCCACTTT.

The rearrangement links TRBV6-1 to TRBJ2-3, with 7 bases aligning to TRBD2. Germline V gene lookup returns CDR1 MNHNS and CDR2 SASEGT. The CDR3 spans 17 residues. Trimming cost V 2 bases and J 2 bases; bases outside gene matches: 10. CDR3 sequence reads: CASSERPGRGVTDTQYF. The CDR3 coding sequence is TGTGCCAGCAGTGAAAGGCCGGGTCGGGGGGTCACAGATACGCAGTATTTT.

V is TRBV5-6 and J is TRBJ1-3; no clear D gene. V was trimmed by 4 bases and J by 0 bases, leaving 11 bases between them. The CDR3 extends over 15 amino acids. CDR1 and CDR2 from the germline V gene are SGHDT and YYEEEE. The CDR3 region is CASSQYASSGNTIYF. As DNA, the CDR3 is TGTGCCAGCAGCCAATATGCTAGCTCTGGAAACACCATATATTTT.

Comments on this clone: In the same sample, other DNA sequences code for this CDR3. The V and J genes are TRBV2 and TRBJ2-2; TRBD2 agrees at 9 bases. The CDR3 length is 15 residues. Trimming at V came to 4 bases and at J to 7 bases, leaving 7 bases not matched to a gene. The germline V gene encodes CDR1 SNHLY and CDR2 FYNNEI. CDR3: CASSVGQRGVGELFF. The CDR3 region has the DNA TGTGCCAGCAGTGTCGGACAGCGGGGGGTCGGGGAGCTGTTTTTT.

The J gene is TRBJ2-5, the V gene TRBV7-3; TRBD1 agrees at 9 bases. The CDR3 runs 13 residues. Losses at the gene ends were 4 bases for V and 10 bases for J; bases not matched to a gene: 7. Germline-derived CDR1 and CDR2 are SGHTA and FQGTGA. The CDR3 loop reads CASSSGQGGGQYF. The CDR3 DNA follows: TGTGCCAGCAGCTCGGGACAGGGAGGAGGCCAGTACTTC.

The genes are TRBV18 and TRBJ2-5; 9 nucleotides match TRBD1. Germline values: CDR1 KGHSH, CDR2 LQKENI. The V and J ends lost 6 bases and 1 base, in that order; junction bases with no gene match: 6. The CDR3 loop spans 15 amino acids. CDR3 nucleotide sequence: TGTGCCAGCTCCCGGGACAGGGTGAGCCAAGAGACCCAGTACTTC. Protein product: CASSRDRVSQETQYF. The full variable domain, with the rest looked up from reference TRBV18 and TRBJ2-5, is NAGVMQNPRHLVRRRGQEARLRCSPMKGHSHVYWYRQLPEEGLKFMVYLQKENIIDESGMPKERFSAEFPKEGPSILRIQQVVRGDSAAYFCASSRDRVSQETQYFGPGTRLLVL.

A few counts support this clone. Here the CDR3 reads CASSALLDTGELFF. CDR3 nucleotide sequence: TGTGCCAGCAGCGCACTGTTAGACACCGGGGAGCTGTTTTTT. V gene TRBV9 combines with J gene TRBJ2-2; no reliable D call. The germline CDR1 and CDR2 sequences are SGDLS and YYNGEE. The CDR3 has 14 amino acids. Trimming shortened V by 3 bases and J by 3 bases, and 9 bases separated the two germline ends. Complete variable domain (other parts from reference TRBV9 and TRBJ2-2): DSGVTQTPKHLITATGQRVTLRCSPRSGDLSVYWYQQSLDQGLQFLIQYYNGEERAKGNILERFSAQQFPDLHSELNLSSLELGDSALYFCASSALLDTGELFFGEGSRLTVL.

The rearrangement joins TRBV29-1 to TRBJ2-5; D gene ambiguous. CDR1 SQVTM and CDR2 ANQGSEA come from the germline V gene. The CDR3 totals 12 residues. V was trimmed by 2 bases and J by 0 bases, leaving 4 bases between them. The CDR3, as DNA: TGCAGCGTTGAATCTGACCAAGAGACCCAGTACTTC. Its protein is CSVESDQETQYF.

The rearrangement uses TRBV27 and TRBJ1-1, with 7 nucleotides matching TRBD1. The germline CDR1 and CDR2 sequences are MNHEY and SMNVEV (reference sequence). The CDR3 extends over 16 amino acids. V lost 4 bases to trimming and J lost 3 bases; unmatched junction nucleotides: 11. CDR3 coding DNA: TGTGCCAGCAGTTCAACGACAGGGTGGGTTGACACTGAAGCTTTCTTT. This encodes CASSSTTGWVDTEAFF.